The entry that follows covers one T cell receptor beta chain sequence. The CDR3 has 13 amino acids. V shed 2 bases and J 9 bases; nucleotides not matched to a gene: 5. Germline assignment: CDR1 SQVTM and CDR2 ANQGSEA. This sample stems from a study of blood T cell repertoires in COVID-19. Whole-study context: Researchers got acute and convalescent COVID-19 samples from the United States, Italy and Spain.

TCRdb keeps only in-frame clones here, not all; method: immunoSEQ multiplex PCR. The data show approximately 290,000 clones, about 85% seen once. The chain employs TRBV29-1 and TRBJ2-1; the match to TRBD1 covers 9 bases. The sample consisted of peripheral blood. This receptor was obtained from a human donor with COVID-19, enrolled during active disease. The donor label of this sample is uncertain. CDR3 in DNA: TGCAGCGTTGAAAGGGACAGGGACGGTGAGCAGTTCTTC. It encodes CSVERDRDGEQFF.